Listed below are T cell receptor beta chains from one sample, sequenced in a study of blood T cell repertoires in COVID-19. Using immunoSEQ multiplex PCR, the repertoire was profiled, and TCRdb retains in-frame clones only, with some absent. The sample lists hundreds of thousands of clones, 75% to 90% occurring once. Sequencing was carried out using PBMCs or T cells enriched from blood (not recorded which). All receptors come from a woman aged 40 to 55 with acute COVID-19. Each CDR3 is given with its conserved first and last residue. Each record gives: D gene, clone size, J gene, V gene, CDR3 DNA, CDR3 protein. The D gene is left open where the match is weak. Rows give clone size only sometimes, using once, few, many, or a class for an expanded clone.

d_gene: NA; abundance: NA; j_gene: TRBJ2-1; v_gene: TRBV5-1; CDR3nt: TGCGCCAGCAGCCCAACTAAGGCCTCCAATGAGCAGTTCTTC; CDR3aa: CASSPTKASNEQFF
d_gene: NA; abundance: NA; j_gene: TRBJ2-1; v_gene: TRBV27; CDR3nt: TGTGCCAGCAGTTTAGCGGGATTGTACAATGAGCAGTTCTTC; CDR3aa: CASSLAGLYNEQFF
d_gene: TRBD1; abundance: NA; j_gene: TRBJ1-4; v_gene: TRBV9; CDR3nt: TGTGCCAGCAGCGCCACCGGGACAGATAATGAAAAACTGTTTTTT; CDR3aa: CASSATGTDNEKLFF
d_gene: NA; abundance: NA; j_gene: TRBJ2-2; v_gene: TRBV27; CDR3nt: TGTGCCAGCAGCCTATCGACCGGGGAGCTGTTTTTT; CDR3aa: CASSLSTGELFF
d_gene: TRBD1; abundance: once; j_gene: TRBJ1-2; v_gene: TRBV27; CDR3nt: TGTGCCAGCAGTTTGACGGACAGGGGGACGGGCTACACCTTC; CDR3aa: CASSLTDRGTGYTF
d_gene: TRBD2; abundance: NA; j_gene: TRBJ2-7; v_gene: TRBV3-1/TRBV3-2; CDR3nt: TGTGCCAGCTCTGAGGGACTACCGAATACCTACGAGCAGTACTTC; CDR3aa: CASSEGLPNTYEQYF
d_gene: TRBD1; abundance: NA; j_gene: TRBJ1-1; v_gene: TRBV4-2; CDR3nt: TGTGCCAGCAGCCAAGGAGGGGGCACCACTGAAGCTTTCTTT; CDR3aa: CASSQGGGTTEAFF
d_gene: TRBD1; abundance: NA; j_gene: TRBJ1-2; v_gene: TRBV30; CDR3nt: TGTGCCTGGACCGTGGGACAGCCCAAGAACTATGGCTACACCTTC; CDR3aa: CAWTVGQPKNYGYTF
d_gene: NA; abundance: few; j_gene: TRBJ2-7; v_gene: TRBV28; CDR3nt: TGTGCCAGCAGCCCGACTAGGGACTTCGAGCAGTACTTC; CDR3aa: CASSPTRDFEQYF
d_gene: TRBD2; abundance: NA; j_gene: TRBJ2-2; v_gene: TRBV6-5; CDR3nt: TGTGCCAGCAGACTAGCGGTTACCACCGGGGAGCTGTTTTTT; CDR3aa: CASRLAVTTGELFF
d_gene: TRBD2; abundance: NA; j_gene: TRBJ2-3; v_gene: TRBV6-5; CDR3nt: TGTGCCAGCAGCGCGGGACTAGCGGGAGTCACGCAGTATTTT; CDR3aa: CASSAGLAGVTQYF